The rows below give T cell receptor beta chains drawn from one sample of a study of T cells in Graves' hyperthyroidism and ophthalmopathy. MiXCR was run by TCRdb on the multiplex PCR reads, yielding one entry per CDR3 protein. The sample consists of 300,000 or so distinct CDR3 sequences, 21% of them appearing once. Sample: blood. The source is a woman aged 45-65 years with Graves' hyperthyroidism. Each CDR3 is given with its conserved first and last residue. The D gene is left open where the match is weak. Clone size appears in some rows only: once, few, many, or a class for an expanded clone.

CASSYFLVTGELFF	TGTGCCAGCAGTTATTTTTTAGTCACCGGGGAGCTGTTTTTT	TRBV2	few	.	TRBJ2-2
CASSIQETQYF	TGTGCCAGCAGCATCCAAGAGACCCAGTACTTC	TRBV7-9	many	.	TRBJ2-5
CASSFSGESSPLHF	TGTGCCAGCAGTTTTTCAGGGGAAAGTTCACCCCTCCACTTT	TRBV12-3/TRBV12-4	few	.	TRBJ1-6
CSASGIYGYTF	TGCAGTGCTAGCGGGATTTATGGCTACACCTTC	TRBV20-1	many	.	TRBJ1-2
CASSPGLADLYNEQFF	TGTGCCAGCAGCCCGGGACTAGCGGATTTATACAATGAGCAGTTCTTC	TRBV11-3	.	TRBD2	TRBJ2-1
CASRESLSYEQYF	TGCGCCAGCAGGGAGTCTTTGTCCTACGAGCAGTACTTC	TRBV5-1	few	.	TRBJ2-7
CSVREVGRVGYF	TGCAGTGTGCGGGAGGTAGGGAGGGTCGGGTACTTC	TRBV20-1	many	TRBD2	TRBJ2-7
CASGSPGTGTTTNEKLFF	TGTGCCAGCGGAAGTCCCGGGACAGGGACTACAACTAATGAAAAACTGTTTTTT	TRBV6-4	.	TRBD1	TRBJ1-4
CATSDPIGADTGELFF	TGTGCCACCAGTGATCCGATCGGGGCCGACACCGGGGAGCTGTTTTTT	TRBV24-1	.	.	TRBJ2-2
CASSLGGFKDGYTF	TGTGCCAGCAGCCTAGGCGGCTTTAAGGATGGCTACACCTTC	TRBV11-2	once	.	TRBJ1-2
CASSQDEGLLNTGELFF	TGTGCCAGCAGCCAAGACGAGGGATTGCTCAACACCGGGGAGCTGTTTTTT	TRBV3-1	many	.	TRBJ2-2
CASRYTGTDTQYF	TGTGCCAGCAGATACACCGGCACAGATACGCAGTATTTT	TRBV6-1	many	.	TRBJ2-3
CASSVSGSAETQYF	TGTGCCAGCAGCGTTAGCGGGAGCGCAGAGACCCAGTACTTC	TRBV9	few	TRBD2	TRBJ2-5
CASSAGTGGANEQFF	TGTGCCAGCAGCGCCGGGACAGGGGGGGCCAATGAGCAGTTCTTC	TRBV11-2	.	TRBD1	TRBJ2-1
CASGSLSRSYEQYF	TGTGCCAGCGGGTCCCTTTCTAGGTCCTACGAGCAGTACTTC	TRBV3-1	many	.	TRBJ2-7
CASSDWGRNQAFF	TGTGCCAGCAGCGACTGGGGGAGGAACCAAGCTTTCTTT	TRBV2	.	.	TRBJ1-1
CASSLRWGDEAFF	TGTGCCAGCAGCTTAAGATGGGGGGATGAAGCTTTCTTT	TRBV7-3	many	.	TRBJ1-1
CASSRQGAGYNEQFF	TGTGCCAGCAGTAGACAGGGGGCGGGGTACAATGAGCAGTTCTTC	TRBV28	many	TRBD1	TRBJ2-1
CASSLATETQYF	TGCGCCAGCAGCTTGGCCACCGAGACCCAGTACTTC	TRBV5-1	.	.	TRBJ2-5
CSAKDTPDEQYF	TGCAGCGCCAAGGACACCCCCGACGAGCAGTACTTC	TRBV29-1	few	.	TRBJ2-7
CSADPGTGGQETQYF	TGCAGTGCAGATCCGGGTACAGGGGGGCAAGAGACCCAGTACTTC	TRBV20-1	many	TRBD1	TRBJ2-5
CASSYGYEQYF	TGTGCCAGCAGTTACGGCTACGAGCAGTACTTC	TRBV28	many	.	TRBJ2-7
CASTTGINYGYTF	TGTGCCAGCACTACGGGCATAAACTATGGCTACACCTTC	TRBV6-1	many	.	TRBJ1-2
CASSPTRMETQYF	TGTGCCAGCAGCCCGACTAGAATGGAGACCCAGTACTTC	TRBV7-9	many	.	TRBJ2-5
CASSIGGTGFANTGELFF	TGTGCCAGTAGTATAGGTGGGACAGGGTTCGCGAACACCGGGGAGCTGTTTTTT	TRBV19	.	TRBD1	TRBJ2-2
CASSFPGTPSPGGYTF	TGTGCCAGCAGCTTCCCCGGGACCCCGTCTCCGGGTGGCTACACCTTC	TRBV7-9	many	.	TRBJ1-2
CASSPQPDNEQFF	TGTGCCAGCAGCCCACAGCCGGACAATGAGCAGTTCTTC	TRBV7-3	many	.	TRBJ2-1
CASMSQGARAFF	TGTGCCAGCATGTCACAGGGGGCACGAGCTTTCTTT	TRBV6-1	many	TRBD1	TRBJ1-1
CASSYSAGGAGEQYF	TGTGCCAGCAGTTACTCTGCGGGGGGGGCCGGAGAGCAGTACTTC	TRBV6-5	many	TRBD2	TRBJ2-7